One and the same sample provided the 21 T cell receptor beta chains below, sequenced in a study of T cell changes during pregnancy in multiple sclerosis. Assay used: immunoSEQ multiplex PCR; TCRdb lists only in-frame clones, some missing. The table has about 80,000 clones, about 92% seen once. The starting material was peripheral blood, obtained before pregnancy. These receptors were collected from a female donor with multiple sclerosis, enrolled in a pregnancy study.

This chain uses TRBV5-4 with TRBJ2-1; 10 positions match TRBD2. The CDR3 has 17 amino acids. CDR1 and CDR2 from the germline V gene are SGHNT and YYREEE (reference sequence). With V trimmed by 4 bases and J by 0 bases, 7 bases remained unmatched. The CDR3 region is CASSPGTSVNSYNEQFF. The CDR3 nucleotides are TGTGCCAGCAGCCCAGGGACTAGCGTTAACTCCTACAATGAGCAGTTCTTC.

V gene TRBV9 combines with J gene TRBJ2-7, with TRBD2 identical over 10 bases. The germline gives CDR1 SGDLS, CDR2 YYNGEE. CDR3 size: 14 residues. The trim removed 3 bases at V and 7 bases at J, leaving 7 bases unmatched. This chain's CDR3 is CASSATSGTQEQYF. The CDR3 nucleotides are TGTGCCAGCAGCGCTACTAGCGGGACTCAAGAGCAGTACTTC.

The chain has TRBV27 and TRBJ2-1; the match to TRBD2 covers 8 bases. V lost 0 bases and J lost 0; bases outside the gene matches: 4. The length of the CDR3 is 17 residues. Germline-derived CDR1 and CDR2 are MNHEY and SMNVEV (reference sequence). The CDR3 here is CASSLSGLAASYNEQFF. The CDR3 DNA sequence: TGTGCCAGCAGTTTATCAGGACTAGCAGCCTCCTACAATGAGCAGTTCTTC.

This clone was seen more than once but under ten times. This rearrangement joins TRBV30 to TRBJ1-2, with 7 bases fitting TRBD1. CDR1 is GTSNPN and CDR2 is SVGIG in the germline V gene (reference sequence). With V trimmed by 4 bases and J by 7 bases, 6 bases remained unmatched. This CDR3 region has 12 residues. The CDR3 region has the DNA TGTGCCTGGACGCAGGGGGTTATTGGCTACACCTTC. Translation: CAWTQGVIGYTF.

The CDR3 spells CASSYSGRVSADTQYF. For the CDR3, the DNA is TGTGCCAGCAGTTACTCCGGGCGGGTGTCAGCAGATACGCAGTATTTT. V and J are TRBV6-5 and TRBJ2-3, with D maybe TRBD2 (5 bases). The V end lost 0 bases, the J end lost 4 bases, and 14 bases lay between the germline ends. Germline values: CDR1 MNHEY, CDR2 SVGAGI. The length of the CDR3 is 16 residues.

This sequence joins TRBV27 and TRBJ1-5; maybe TRBD1 (5 bases). The germline V gene has CDR1 MNHEY and CDR2 SMNVEV (reference sequence). Trimming left V 0 bases short and J 3 bases short, with 9 bases between. The CDR3 consists of 15 residues. DNA of the CDR3: TGTGCCAGCAGTTTATCTGACAGCTACAATCAGCCCCAGCATTTT. Translating gives CASSLSDSYNQPQHF.

Only one count was recorded for this clone. CDR3 loop: CASSLTGYYGYTF. The CDR3 nucleotides are TGTGCCAGCAGCTTGACAGGGTACTATGGCTACACCTTC. The chain recombines TRBV5-6 with TRBJ1-2; maybe TRBD1 (6 bases). V was trimmed by 1 base and J by 3 bases, leaving 7 bases between them. This CDR3 is 13 amino acids long. The V gene's germline CDR1 is SGHDT and CDR2 YYEEEE.

The J gene is TRBJ2-7, the V gene TRBV27; D may be TRBD1 (5 bases). Germline lookup yields CDR1 MNHEY and CDR2 SMNVEV (reference sequence). V lost 2 bases and J 6 bases, leaving 11 bases between the germline ends. The CDR3 is 13 residues long. CDR3 nucleotides: TGTGCCAGCAGTTTAACAGGCCGTGCCGAGCAGTACTTC. It specifies CASSLTGRAEQYF.

The chain is built from TRBV5-5 and TRBJ1-2; weak D call: TRBD1 (5 bases). This CDR3 has 13 residues. With 0 bases removed from V and 4 bases from J, the gap between germline ends came to 7 bases. CDR1 is SGHKS, CDR2 YYEKEE, per germline (reference sequence). The CDR3 coding sequence is TGTGCCAGCAGCTTGGGGGGCGGCTATGGCTACACCTTC. This translates into CASSLGGGYGYTF.

The chain uses TRBV7-3 and TRBJ2-7; D not resolved. This CDR3 has 13 residues. Trimming removed 1 base at V and 1 base at J, with 5 bases between. Germline values: CDR1 SGHTA, CDR2 FQGTGA. This chain's CDR3 is CASSLSRSYEQYF. The CDR3, as DNA: TGTGCCAGCAGCTTAAGCAGGTCCTACGAGCAGTACTTC.

The J gene is TRBJ2-2, the V gene TRBV4-1, with 12 bases identical to TRBD2. Germline-derived CDR1 and CDR2 are MGHRA and YSYEKL. The CDR3 runs 17 residues. V was clipped by 3 bases and J by 8 bases; unmatched bases: 10. CDR3 amino acids: CASSQSLAGGPVGELFF. The CDR3, as DNA: TGCGCCAGCAGCCAGTCTCTAGCGGGAGGGCCGGTTGGGGAGCTGTTTTTT.

J is TRBJ1-1 and V is TRBV6-5; D perhaps matches TRBD1 (6 bases). Germline CDR1 MNHEY, CDR2 SVGAGI. There are 14 residues in the CDR3. The germline V and J ends were trimmed by 5 bases and 0 bases, with 10 bases remaining between them. Here the CDR3 DNA reads TGTGCCAGCAGTCCCCAGGGGATGAACACTGAAGCTTTCTTT. This encodes CASSPQGMNTEAFF.

The genes are TRBV6-5 and TRBJ2-1, with 8 nucleotides matching TRBD1. J gave up 8 bases and V 5 bases, and 2 bases lay outside the gene matches. The CDR3 totals 12 residues. From germline, CDR1 is MNHEY and CDR2 SVGAGI. The DNA of the CDR3 is TGTGCCAGCAGTAACAGGGGGTATGAGCAGTTCTTC. Amino acid sequence: CASSNRGYEQFF.

The chain uses TRBV27 and TRBJ2-1; 12 bases agree with TRBD2. V shed 10 bases, J shed 7 bases, and the junction held 8 bases outside the gene matches. Germline CDR1 and CDR2: MNHEY and SMNVEV (reference sequence). CDR3 size: 14 residues. CDR3 loop: CAISLAGGHNEQFF. The CDR3 DNA reads as TGTGCCATCTCACTAGCGGGAGGACATAATGAGCAGTTCTTC.

In this sample, this clone turned up once. The rearrangement joins TRBV7-9 to TRBJ1-1; 7 positions agree with TRBD1. The J segment lost 4 bases and the V segment lost 5 bases, leaving 7 bases of the junction unmatched. This CDR3 contains 14 residues. Germline values: CDR1 SEHNR, CDR2 FQNEAQ (reference sequence). The DNA for the CDR3 is TGTGCCAGCAGCCCGGAGACAGGGTTCACTGAAGCTTTCTTT. Translation: CASSPETGFTEAFF.

This chain connects TRBV7-2 to TRBJ2-7, with D uncertain. V gave up 5 bases and J gave up 0 bases, with 14 bases separating them. Germline-derived CDR1 and CDR2 are SGHTA and FQGNSA. The CDR3 is 15 amino acids. The CDR3 here is CASSPSSVPSYEQYF. The CDR3 bases are TGTGCCAGCAGCCCCTCTTCGGTCCCCTCCTACGAGCAGTACTTC.

V gene TRBV29-1 combines with J gene TRBJ2-1; 13 nucleotides agree with TRBD2. CDR3 size: 14 residues. Germline V gene sequence: CDR1 SQVTM, CDR2 ANQGSEA. V gave up 7 bases and J gave up 9 bases; unmatched junction bases: 9. The CDR3 spells CSATRGLAGIEQFF. The CDR3 coding sequence is TGCAGCGCGACTAGGGGACTAGCGGGAATTGAGCAGTTCTTC.

J is TRBJ2-5 and V is TRBV19, with 11 bases identical to TRBD1. The junction had 5 bases not matched to a gene; V was cut back by 1 base and J by 10 bases. This CDR3 spans 14 amino acids. Germline CDR1 reads LNHDA; CDR2 reads SQIVND (reference sequence). For the CDR3, the DNA is TGTGCCAGTAGTATAGGGACAGGGGGCGGGGACCAGTACTTC. This gives the protein CASSIGTGGGDQYF.

J is TRBJ2-7 and V is TRBV5-6; D is unresolved. Germline CDR1 is SGHDT and CDR2 is YYEEEE. The CDR3 sequence is 12 residues long. V was pared by 6 bases and J by 4 bases, with 11 bases between. The CDR3 DNA is TGTGCCAGCACCCGAAGTGCGTACGAGCAGTACTTC. It codes for CASTRSAYEQYF.

The chain carries TRBV28 and TRBJ2-4; 8 nucleotides line up with TRBD1. V lost 3 bases and J lost 9; bases outside the gene matches: 7. The CDR3 runs 14 residues. Germline CDR1 and CDR2: MDHEN and SYDVKM. CDR3 amino acids: CASSLDRAFGIQYF. The CDR3 coding sequence is TGTGCCAGCAGTTTGGACAGGGCATTTGGCATTCAGTACTTC.

This sequence joins TRBV28 and TRBJ1-5, with 8 bases aligning to TRBD1. This CDR3 contains 15 residues. CDR1 is MDHEN, CDR2 SYDVKM, per germline. J lost 5 bases, V lost 2 bases, and 5 bases had no gene match. The CDR3 is CASSLRQGWYQPQHF. The CDR3 DNA is TGTGCCAGCAGTTTAAGACAGGGGTGGTATCAGCCCCAGCATTTT.